These 29 T cell receptor beta chains were all obtained from the same sample, sequenced in a study of blood T cells in healthy people across ages. Alongside a J-beta primer mix, a sample-barcoded 5' primer served in a second PCR lasting about 7 to 12 cycles. Via MiXCR, TCRdb re-called the 5' RACE reads, giving one row per CDR3 protein. The sample carries some 920,000 distinct CDR3 sequences, roughly 50% recorded once. Sample: blood. These receptors were taken from a woman aged 60-75 years in good health.

The V and J genes are TRBV7-9 and TRBJ2-6; D unresolved. Deletions cut 4 bases from V and 1 base from J, with 20 bases between. This CDR3 contains 19 residues. Looked up from germline, CDR1 is SEHNR and CDR2 is FQNEAQ (reference sequence). The CDR3 spells CASSSPLESKRSGANVLTF. The CDR3, as DNA: TGTGCCAGCAGCTCCCCGTTGGAGAGCAAACGATCTGGGGCCAACGTCCTGACTTTC.

V is TRBV20-1 and J is TRBJ2-3; D is undetermined. V lost 0 bases, J lost 7 bases, and 5 bases lay in between. Germline assignment: CDR1 DFQATT and CDR2 SNEGSKA (reference sequence). The CDR3 runs 11 residues. CDR3: CSARDDYTQYF. The CDR3 nucleotides read TGCAGTGCTAGAGACGACTATACGCAGTATTTT.

This clonotype was seen a handful of times. The J gene is TRBJ1-4, the V gene TRBV5-5, with D perhaps matching TRBD1 (6 bases). Looked up from germline, CDR1 is SGHKS and CDR2 is YYEKEE (reference sequence). The CDR3 totals 13 residues. V shed 4 bases and J shed 12 bases, with 16 bases lying between them. The chain's CDR3 is CASSLYYRQELFF. The CDR3 DNA reads as TGTGCCAGCAGCCTTTATTACAGACAGGAACTGTTTTTT.

The chain combines TRBV3-1 with TRBJ2-4; 7 nucleotides align to TRBD1. The J call may be wrong; the DNA end is better matched by TRBJ2-7. The CDR3 has 13 amino acids. CDR1 is LGHDT and CDR2 is YNNKEL in the germline V gene (reference sequence). CDR3 region: CASRRTGDNEQYF. In DNA form, the CDR3 reads TGTGCCAGCAGACGAACAGGGGACAACGAGCAGTACTTC.

In nucleotides, the CDR3 is TGTGCCAGTACCATTGGACCCGCCTCCTACGAGCAGTACTTC. It yields the protein CASTIGPASYEQYF. The chain carries TRBV19 and TRBJ2-7; D not resolved. CDR3 size: 14 residues. The V gene's germline CDR1 is LNHDA and CDR2 SQIVND (reference sequence). V dropped 7 bases and J dropped 0 bases, with 13 bases sitting between them. The full variable domain, with the rest looked up from reference TRBV19 and TRBJ2-7, is DGGITQSPKYLFRKEGQNVTLSCEQNLNHDAMYWYRQDPGQGLRLIYYSQIVNDFQKGDIAEGYSVSREKKESFPLTVTSAQKNPTAFYLCASTIGPASYEQYFGPGTRLTVT.

V usage is TRBV30 and J usage is TRBJ2-1; D is uncertain. CDR1 GTSNPN and CDR2 SVGIG come from the germline V gene (reference sequence). The germline V and J ends were trimmed by 0 bases and 0 bases, with 15 bases remaining between them. The CDR3 runs to 17 residues. The CDR3 sequence: CAWSVMVGVLSYNEQFF. For the CDR3, the DNA is TGTGCCTGGAGTGTAATGGTTGGGGTTCTCTCCTACAATGAGCAGTTCTTC.

This clonotype appeared a few times. The gene calls are TRBV9 and TRBJ2-1; 9 positions match TRBD1. This CDR3 is built from 16 residues. V was pared by 2 bases and J by 4 bases, with 7 bases of the junction left unmatched. Per the germline V gene, CDR1 is SGDLS and CDR2 is YYNGEE. The CDR3 DNA reads as TGTGCCAGCAGCGTCTCGTGGACAGGGGCGTACAATGAGCAGTTCTTC. Its translation is CASSVSWTGAYNEQFF.

The chain couples TRBV6-2 or TRBV6-3 to TRBJ1-1; TRBD1 might be the D (5 bases). The CDR3 covers 16 residues. Trimming removed 2 bases at V and 0 bases at J, with 13 bases between. Germline CDR1 and CDR2: MNHEY and SVGEGT. The CDR3 coding sequence is TGTGCCAGCAGTTACGGGTGGGGCACACTGAACACTGAAGCTTTCTTT. Amino acids: CASSYGWGTLNTEAFF.

Turning to this clonotype: At one end, the junction sequence differs from germline, possibly due to a read error. CDR3 loop: CASNPLGVKNSPPHF. The CDR3, as DNA: TGTGCCAGCAACCCGCTTGGGGTGAAGAATTCACCCCCCCACTTT. The V and J genes are TRBV7-8 and TRBJ1-6; no reliable D call. The CDR3 loop spans 15 amino acids. Germline CDR1 and CDR2: SGHVS and FQNEAQ.

The chain recombines TRBV25-1 with TRBJ1-6, with 11 bases matching TRBD1. V was clipped by 2 bases and J by 13 bases; unmatched bases: 4. This CDR3 has 14 amino acids. Per the germline V gene, CDR1 is MGHDK and CDR2 is SYGVNS. In nucleotides, the CDR3 is TGTGCCAGCAGTGAAAGCCGGACAGGGGGCCCCCTCCACTTT. This encodes CASSESRTGGPLHF.

The V and J genes are TRBV5-1 and TRBJ2-1; D ambiguous. CDR1 is SGHRS and CDR2 is YFSETQ in the germline V gene. Trimming removed 3 bases at V and 4 bases at J, with 14 bases between. The CDR3 is 15 amino acids. The CDR3 region is CASSYEALLYNEQFF. DNA of the CDR3: TGCGCCAGCAGCTACGAGGCCCTCTTATACAATGAGCAGTTCTTC.

CDR3 loop: CASSQDFTGSQPQHF. In DNA, the CDR3 is TGTGCCAGCAGCCAAGATTTTACAGGTTCCCAGCCCCAGCATTTT. The genes are TRBV3-1 and TRBJ1-5; possibly TRBD1 for D (5 bases). Germline loops: CDR1 LGHDT, CDR2 YNNKEL (reference sequence). The CDR3 is made up of 15 amino acids. Deletions cut 0 bases from V and 7 bases from J, with 13 bases between.

This clonotype has just a few counts. This sequence joins TRBV3-1 and TRBJ1-2, with D unresolved. Germline CDR1 and CDR2: LGHDT and YNNKEL (reference sequence). V gave up 4 bases and J gave up 4 bases, with 7 bases separating them. The CDR3 is made up of 12 amino acids. DNA for the CDR3: TGTGCCAGCAGCCGGGCCGGCTATGGCTACACCTTC. It codes for CASSRAGYGYTF.

This clonotype came up a few times. The chain uses TRBV20-1 and TRBJ2-5, with D unresolved. CDR3 length: 12 amino acids. The V gene lost 6 bases and the J gene lost 4 bases, with 12 bases spanning the gap. Germline V lookup: CDR1 DFQATT, CDR2 SNEGSKA (reference sequence). The CDR3 coding sequence is TGCAGTGCCACATTAGTTGGAGAGACCCAGTACTTC. Protein product: CSATLVGETQYF.

V gene TRBV7-9 combines with J gene TRBJ2-7; D remains ambiguous. CDR3 length equals 13 residues. Germline V CDR1 and CDR2: SEHNR, FQNEAQ (reference sequence). V shed 3 bases and J shed 4 bases, with 10 bases lying between them. The CDR3 protein is CASSFQAVYEQYF. In DNA, the CDR3 is TGTGCCAGCAGCTTTCAGGCGGTGTACGAGCAGTACTTC.

This clonotype was seen only once. The rearrangement links TRBV5-1 to TRBJ2-3, with 8 nucleotides matching TRBD2. V lost 6 bases to trimming and J lost 4 bases; unmatched junction nucleotides: 13. This CDR3 contains 16 residues. Germline values: CDR1 SGHRS, CDR2 YFSETQ. The CDR3 sequence is CASTTAGVVGSDTQYF. The CDR3 DNA reads as TGCGCCAGCACAACAGCGGGAGTCGTTGGTTCAGATACGCAGTATTTT. Based on the CDR3 plus reference TRBV5-1 and TRBJ2-3, the full variable domain is KAGVTQTPRYLIKTRGQQVTLSCSPISGHRSVSWYQQTPGQGLQFLFEYFSETQRNKGNFPGRFSGRQFSNSRSEMNVSTLELGDSALYLCASTTAGVVGSDTQYFGPGTRLTVL.

A remark on this clonotype: A junction boundary mismatches the germline segment, possibly from a read error. This rearrangement joins TRBV27 to TRBJ1-6; D remains ambiguous. The germline CDR1 and CDR2 sequences are MNHEY and SMNVEV (reference sequence). The length of the CDR3 is 16 residues. CDR3 sequence (DNA): TGTGCCAGCAGTTTTTATCGACGCGAGATGGATTCACCCCCCCACTTT. The encoded protein is CASSFYRREMDSPPHF.

In this sample, this clonotype turned up once. The chain couples TRBV28 to TRBJ1-5; D is unclear. V shed 8 bases and J shed 4 bases, with 18 bases lying between them. The CDR3 is made up of 15 amino acids. The germline V gene has CDR1 MDHEN and CDR2 SYDVKM. CDR3: CASRSPGSVNQPQHF. The CDR3 DNA is TGTGCCAGCCGCTCCCCGGGTAGCGTAAATCAGCCCCAGCATTTT.

The chain is built from TRBV28 and TRBJ1-1; no clear D. Germline values: CDR1 MDHEN, CDR2 SYDVKM. The CDR3 has 13 residues. The ends were cut back, 10 bases at V and 10 bases at J, with 22 bases in the middle. The CDR3 DNA follows: TGTGCCATCTCAAAGCCCAGGTACCGGAGAGCTTTCTTT. This sequence encodes CAISKPRYRRAFF.

The V gene is TRBV25-1, the J gene TRBJ2-5, with unresolved D. Trimming removed 1 base at V and 2 bases at J, with 8 bases between. CDR3 length: 14 amino acids. Germline loops: CDR1 MGHDK, CDR2 SYGVNS. The DNA of the CDR3 is TGTGCCAGCAGTGAATGTGAAGTACAAGAGACCCAGTACTTC. Its protein is CASSECEVQETQYF. Full variable domain (missing parts from reference TRBV25-1 and TRBJ2-5): EADIYQTPRYLVIGTGKKITLECSQTMGHDKMYWYQQDPGMELHLIHYSYGVNSTEKGDLSSESTVSRIRTEHFPLTLESARPSHTSQYLCASSECEVQETQYFGPGTRLLVL.

A few counts support this clonotype. CDR3 bases: TGTGCCAGCAGCGTCCTTCCCTCGGGACTAGCGGGAGTAGTTACGCAGTATTTT. It codes for CASSVLPSGLAGVVTQYF. This chain uses TRBV9 with TRBJ2-3; 14 nucleotides line up with TRBD2. From germline, CDR1 is SGDLS and CDR2 YYNGEE. Unmatched junction bases numbered 13, after V lost 2 bases and J lost 8 bases. The CDR3 length is 18 residues.

The V gene is TRBV24-1, the J gene TRBJ2-2, with 10 bases lining up with TRBD1. CDR1 is KGHDR, CDR2 SFDVKD, per germline. Losses at the gene ends were 4 bases for V and 6 bases for J; bases not matched to a gene: 7. The CDR3 covers 16 residues. CDR3 residues: CATSDMGQGNPGELFF. DNA for the CDR3: TGTGCCACCAGTGACATGGGACAGGGGAATCCCGGGGAGCTGTTTTTT.

The chain links TRBV28 to TRBJ2-7; TRBD2 aligns across 7 bases. The CDR3 has 15 amino acids. From germline, CDR1 is MDHEN and CDR2 SYDVKM. The trim removed 6 bases at V and 4 bases at J, leaving 12 bases unmatched. DNA for the CDR3: TGTGCCAGCAGGAACCGGGACTATAGTGGGTACGAGCAGTACTTC. It yields the protein CASRNRDYSGYEQYF.

In its sample, this clonotype was seen a few times. The V call is TRBV20-1, the J call TRBJ2-7; 11 bases match TRBD2. Germline lookup yields CDR1 DFQATT and CDR2 SNEGSKA (reference sequence). Unmatched junction bases numbered 15, after V lost 5 bases and J lost 3 bases. The CDR3 loop spans 17 amino acids. CDR3 DNA: TGCAGTGCTCTTTTCGGACTAGCGGGCCAAGACGTCTACGAGCAGTACTTC. Its protein product is CSALFGLAGQDVYEQYF.

In this sample, this clonotype turned up a few times. The chain combines TRBV29-1 with TRBJ1-2, with D maybe TRBD1 (5 bases). Germline V gives CDR1 SQVTM, CDR2 ANQGSEA. V lost 6 bases to trimming and J lost 1 base, with 15 bases between them. The CDR3 extends over 14 amino acids. In DNA form, the CDR3 reads TGCAGCGTCGTCGAGAGGAGGGGTAACTATGGCTACACCTTC. This encodes CSVVERRGNYGYTF.

The V and J genes are TRBV7-2 and TRBJ2-1, with 10 bases aligning to TRBD2. The closer fit of TRBJ2-7 to the DNA end suggests the J call may be wrong. The CDR3 sequence is 18 residues long. Germline V gene sequence: CDR1 SGHTA, CDR2 FQGNSA. The CDR3 DNA sequence: TGTGCCAGCAGCATTGCGGCTAGCGGGAGTATCGCCTACAATGAGCAGTACTTC. Translation gives CASSIAASGSIAYNEQYF.

The chain combines TRBV6-5 with TRBJ1-1; 8 bases line up with TRBD1. The V gene end was trimmed by 6 bases and the J gene end by 6 bases; junction bases not matched to a gene: 6. The CDR3 is made up of 13 amino acids. The germline V gene encodes CDR1 MNHEY and CDR2 SVGAGI. CDR3 nucleotides: TGTGCCAGCAGAAGTTCAGGGGGCCCTGAAGCTTTCTTT. It yields the protein CASRSSGGPEAFF.

This clonotype has just a few counts. The genes are TRBV4-3 and TRBJ2-5, with a weak D call TRBD2 (5 bases). The germline V gene has CDR1 LGHNA and CDR2 YSLEER. V shed 0 bases and J shed 11 bases, with 19 bases lying between them. The CDR3 extends over 15 amino acids. CDR3: CASSQDLDRSGEQYF. The CDR3 DNA reads as TGCGCCAGCAGCCAAGACCTCGATCGATCTGGGGAGCAGTACTTC.

This clonotype was counted only a few times. The chain's CDR3 is CASSLTGTSPDEQYF. The CDR3 region has the DNA TGTGCCAGCAGCCTTACCGGGACTAGTCCCGACGAGCAGTACTTC. The chain recombines TRBV7-2 with TRBJ2-7; 8 nucleotides align to TRBD2. The CDR3 is 15 amino acids. CDR1 and CDR2 (germline): SGHTA, FQGNSA. Trimming removed 5 bases from V and 5 bases from J; junction bases left unmatched: 11.